These T cell receptor beta chains were read from a single sample in a study of T cell responses to AZD1222 COVID-19 vaccine. Repertoires were generated with immunoSEQ multiplex PCR, while TCRdb's copy carries only in-frame clones and drops some. Among about 130,000 clones listed, around 94% were seen once. Material: peripheral blood, obtained on day 0 of AZD1222 vaccination. These TCRs come from an adult in good health. CDR3s include the opening cysteine and the closing phenylalanine or tryptophan. A D gene is named only where the DNA matches it firmly. Clone size appears in some rows only: once, few, many, or a class for an expanded clone.

CDR3nt	CDR3aa	d_gene	v_gene	j_gene	abundance
TGTGCCAGTGGATACTATCTAGGGCCTACAGATACGCAGTATTTT	CASGYYLGPTDTQYF	.	TRBV4-2	TRBJ2-3	.
TGTGCCAGCAGCCCCAGGGTGTACGAGCAGTACTTC	CASSPRVYEQYF	.	TRBV28	TRBJ2-7	.
TGTGCCAGCAGCGAAGGACAGGCGGGCTATGGCTACACCTTC	CASSEGQAGYGYTF	TRBD1	TRBV5-4	TRBJ1-2	.
TGTGCCAGTAGTCCCCGAGAAGGAAGCAATCAGCCCCAGCATTTT	CASSPREGSNQPQHF	.	TRBV19	TRBJ1-5	.
TGTGCCTGGAGTTACCCCGGGACTAGCGGGAGGTACAATGAGCAGTTCTTC	CAWSYPGTSGRYNEQFF	TRBD2	TRBV30	TRBJ2-1	.
TGTGCCATCAGTGGATCCAGCTTAACAGGGGTCACTGAAGCTTTCTTT	CAISGSSLTGVTEAFF	TRBD1	TRBV10-3	TRBJ1-1	.
TGTGCCAGCAGCTTGTCACCCAGCTACAATGAGCAGTTCTTC	CASSLSPSYNEQFF	.	TRBV7-3	TRBJ2-1	.
TGTGCCTGGAGTGACAGGACAAAAGGGGAATACGAGCAGTACTTC	CAWSDRTKGEYEQYF	.	TRBV30	TRBJ2-7	.
TGCGCCAGCAGCCAACTTAGGACAGCCTTCCCTGTAGCCAAAAACATTCAGTACTTC	CASSQLRTAFPVAKNIQYF	.	TRBV4-1	TRBJ2-4	.
TGTGCCAGCAGCTCCCTGTTGGACAGGGGAATTCGAGCTGGGGCCAACGTCCTGACTTTC	CASSSLLDRGIRAGANVLTF	TRBD1	TRBV28	TRBJ2-6	.
TGTGCCAGCACCGGCGGGAGTGCGAACACCGGGGAGCTGTTTTTT	CASTGGSANTGELFF	TRBD2	TRBV6-5	TRBJ2-2	.
TGTGCCAGCGGTAGGGGCGGGGTGGACACCATATATTTT	CASGRGGVDTIYF	.	TRBV7-8	TRBJ1-3	.
TGTGCCAGCTCAGCCCGTGGGACAGAGAACGGCTACACCTTC	CASSARGTENGYTF	TRBD1	TRBV18	TRBJ1-2	once
TGTGCCAGCAGCCCCCCCAGGGCGTTAGACACTGAAGCTTTCTTT	CASSPPRALDTEAFF	.	TRBV7-9	TRBJ1-1	.
TGTGCCAGTAGTATCGCGGGAGCGGTAGGCAATGAGCAGTTCTTC	CASSIAGAVGNEQFF	TRBD2	TRBV19	TRBJ2-1	.
TGTGCCAGCTTGGGTACGCTGCTGAGCACTGAAGCTTTCTTT	CASLGTLLSTEAFF	.	TRBV6-5	TRBJ1-1	.
TGTGCCAGCAGCTTACAGGGCTCAGCAGGGTACAATGAGCAGTTCTTC	CASSLQGSAGYNEQFF	.	TRBV7-2	TRBJ2-1	.
TGTGCCAGCAGCTTAGATTTCGCGGGAGAGGATACGCAGTATTTT	CASSLDFAGEDTQYF	TRBD2	TRBV7-2	TRBJ2-3	.
TGTGCCTGGAGTGACCCCGGGGCCTACGAGCAGTACTTC	CAWSDPGAYEQYF	.	TRBV30	TRBJ2-7	.
TGTGCCAGCAGTCCCTGGGGTAGCGGGGGAGAGACCCAGTACTTC	CASSPWGSGGETQYF	TRBD2	TRBV6-2/TRBV6-3	TRBJ2-5	.
TGTGCCAGCAGCACCTACCGGGGAGGGGATGAAGCTTTCTTT	CASSTYRGGDEAFF	.	TRBV7-9	TRBJ1-1	.
TGTGCCAGCAGTGGGCCCCCGACCGGGGGGCTGTTTTTT	CASSGPPTGGLFF	.	TRBV28	TRBJ2-2	.
TGTGCCAGCAGCGGGCGGTCCTACAATGAGCAGTTCTTC	CASSGRSYNEQFF	.	TRBV5-5	TRBJ2-1	.
TGTGCCAGCAGTTCTGGACAGGGAAAGGGTGGCTACACCTTC	CASSSGQGKGGYTF	TRBD1	TRBV6-5	TRBJ1-2	.
TGTGCCAGCTCACCTCGTCTGGTCCGAAGCTCCTACGAGCAGTACTTC	CASSPRLVRSSYEQYF	.	TRBV18	TRBJ2-7	.
TGTGCCAGCAGCTTAGGTTCGGCAGGGGAAGGATATGGCTACACCTTC	CASSLGSAGEGYGYTF	.	TRBV7-2	TRBJ1-2	.
TGTGCCAGCAACATATCTCCCCGGGACAGTATTTTCTCTGGAAACACCATATATTTT	CASNISPRDSIFSGNTIYF	TRBD1	TRBV3-1/TRBV3-2	TRBJ1-3	.
TGCGCCAGCAGCCGGTTCGAGACAGCCTTCTCTGGAAACACCATATATTTT	CASSRFETAFSGNTIYF	.	TRBV4-1	TRBJ1-3	.
TGTGCCAGCATACCAGGGTGGAGCTCTGGAAACACCATATATTTT	CASIPGWSSGNTIYF	.	TRBV7-8	TRBJ1-3	.
TGTGCCAGCAGTTACGACAGGGGGCGAGTCTTGAACACTGAAGCTTTCTTT	CASSYDRGRVLNTEAFF	TRBD1	TRBV6-2/TRBV6-3	TRBJ1-1	.
TGTGCTAGTGGTGACGGACGGGGAAACACTGAAGCTTTCTTT	CASGDGRGNTEAFF	.	TRBV12-5	TRBJ1-1	.
TGTGCCAGCAGTTTAAGGGAAGCCCAGCCCCAGCATTTT	CASSLREAQPQHF	.	TRBV12-3/TRBV12-4	TRBJ1-5	.
TGTGCCAGCAGCTTAGTGCAGGGGGAGTGGTATGGCTACACCTTC	CASSLVQGEWYGYTF	TRBD1	TRBV7-8	TRBJ1-2	.
TGTGCCAGCAGCTTAGGCAATGAGCAGTTCTTC	CASSLGNEQFF	.	TRBV11-2	TRBJ2-1	.
TGCGCCAGCAGTCGATTAGCGGGAACGTCCTCCTACGAGCAGTACTTC	CASSRLAGTSSYEQYF	TRBD2	TRBV5-1	TRBJ2-7	.
TGTGCCAGCAGTTTGTTTTCCGGGACTAGCTCGCCAGATACGCAGTATTTT	CASSLFSGTSSPDTQYF	TRBD2	TRBV27	TRBJ2-3	.
TGTGCCAGCAGCTTAGCTCCCAAATACCAAGAGACCCAGTACTTC	CASSLAPKYQETQYF	.	TRBV7-9	TRBJ2-5	.
TGTGCCAGCAGCGGGGGGACAGGGACCCTAGTTCCAACTAATGAAAAACTGTTTTTT	CASSGGTGTLVPTNEKLFF	TRBD1	TRBV7-2	TRBJ1-4	.
TGTGCCAGCAGCCGCGACAGTGGGGCCTCTGGAAACACCATATATTTT	CASSRDSGASGNTIYF	.	TRBV5-5	TRBJ1-3	.
TGTGCCAGCAGCGACTTACAGGGAGTGGATGGCTACACCTTC	CASSDLQGVDGYTF	.	TRBV2	TRBJ1-2	few
TGTGCCACCCTACAGGGGGCGCGTGTCTACACCTTC	CATLQGARVYTF	TRBD1	TRBV28	TRBJ1-2	.
TGCGCCAGCAGCTCCCGCTCGGACAGGAACACTGAAGCTTTCTTT	CASSSRSDRNTEAFF	.	TRBV5-1	TRBJ1-1	.
TGTGCCAGCAGTGAGGGGAGGGGTAACTATGGCTACACCTTC	CASSEGRGNYGYTF	.	TRBV25-1	TRBJ1-2	.
TGCGCCAGCAGCTTGGCCCAAGGCAGGGAAGCTGAAGCTTTCTTT	CASSLAQGREAEAFF	.	TRBV5-1	TRBJ1-1	.
TGTGCCAGCAGCTTAGCGCTCAGGGATGGCTACACCTTC	CASSLALRDGYTF	.	TRBV7-9	TRBJ1-2	.
TGTGCCAGCTCTGGGGGGGGGCCCACTCTAGGTTCACCCCTCCACTTT	CASSGGGPTLGSPLHF	.	TRBV28	TRBJ1-6	.
TGTGCCAGCAGTTACGGGACTAGCGCCTACGAGCAGTACTTC	CASSYGTSAYEQYF	TRBD2	TRBV6-2/TRBV6-3	TRBJ2-7	.